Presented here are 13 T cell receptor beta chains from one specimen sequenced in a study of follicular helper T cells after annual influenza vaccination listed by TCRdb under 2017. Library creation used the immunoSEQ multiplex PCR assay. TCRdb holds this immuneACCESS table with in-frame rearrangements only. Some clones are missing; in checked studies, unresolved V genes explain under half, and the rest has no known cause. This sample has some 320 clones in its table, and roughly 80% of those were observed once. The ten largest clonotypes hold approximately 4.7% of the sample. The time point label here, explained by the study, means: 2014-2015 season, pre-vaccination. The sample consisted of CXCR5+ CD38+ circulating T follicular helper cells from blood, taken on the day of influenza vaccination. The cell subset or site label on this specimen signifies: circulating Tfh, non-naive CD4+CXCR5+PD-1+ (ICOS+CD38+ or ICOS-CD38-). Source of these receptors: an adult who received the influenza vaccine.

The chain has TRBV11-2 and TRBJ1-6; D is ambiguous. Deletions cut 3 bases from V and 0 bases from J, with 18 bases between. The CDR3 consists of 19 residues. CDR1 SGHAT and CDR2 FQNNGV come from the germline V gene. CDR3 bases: TGTGCCAGCAGCTTGCAAAATCTCCCACGCAGCTCCTATAATTCACCCCTCCACTTT. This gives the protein CASSLQNLPRSSYNSPLHF.

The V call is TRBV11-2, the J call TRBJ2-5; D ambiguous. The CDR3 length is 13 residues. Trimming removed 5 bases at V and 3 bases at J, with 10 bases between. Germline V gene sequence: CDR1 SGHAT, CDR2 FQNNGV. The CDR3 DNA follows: TGTGCCAGCAGCCAATCACTGAAAGAGACCCAGTACTTC. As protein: CASSQSLKETQYF. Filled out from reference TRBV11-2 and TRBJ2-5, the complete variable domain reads EAGVAQSPRYKIIEKRQSVAFWCNPISGHATLYWYQQILGQGPKLLIQFQNNGVVDDSQLPKDRFSAERLKGVDSTLKIQPAKLEDSAVYLCASSQSLKETQYFGPGTRLLVL.

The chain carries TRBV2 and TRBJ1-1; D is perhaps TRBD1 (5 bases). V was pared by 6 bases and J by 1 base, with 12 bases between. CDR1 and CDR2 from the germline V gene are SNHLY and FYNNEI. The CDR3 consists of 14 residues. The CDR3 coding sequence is TGTGCCAGCAGCGTTCAGGGACGGAACACTGAAGCTTTCTTT. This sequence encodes CASSVQGRNTEAFF.

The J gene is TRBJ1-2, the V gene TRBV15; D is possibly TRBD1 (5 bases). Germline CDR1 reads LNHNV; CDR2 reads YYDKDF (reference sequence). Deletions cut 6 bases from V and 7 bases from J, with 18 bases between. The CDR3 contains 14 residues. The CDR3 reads CATSPVRGSGGYTF. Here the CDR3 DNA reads TGTGCCACCAGTCCCGTGAGGGGTTCGGGTGGCTACACCTTC.

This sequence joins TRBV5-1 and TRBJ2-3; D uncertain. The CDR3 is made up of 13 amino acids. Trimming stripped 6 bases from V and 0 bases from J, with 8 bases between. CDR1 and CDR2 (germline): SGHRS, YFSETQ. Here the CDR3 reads CASIGFSTDTQYF. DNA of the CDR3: TGCGCCAGCATCGGATTTAGCACAGATACGCAGTATTTT.

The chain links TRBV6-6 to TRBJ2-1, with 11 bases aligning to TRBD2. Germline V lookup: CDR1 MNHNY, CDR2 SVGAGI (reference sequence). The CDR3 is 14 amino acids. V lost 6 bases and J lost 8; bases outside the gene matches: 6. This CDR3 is CASSPGLAGHEQFF. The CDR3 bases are TGTGCCAGCAGCCCTGGACTAGCGGGTCATGAGCAGTTCTTC.

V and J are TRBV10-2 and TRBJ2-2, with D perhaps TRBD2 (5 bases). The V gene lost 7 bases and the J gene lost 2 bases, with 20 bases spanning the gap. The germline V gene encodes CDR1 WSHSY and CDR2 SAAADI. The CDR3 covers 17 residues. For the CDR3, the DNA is TGCGCCAGCAAGACTATGGGCGGAGATGGAAACACCGGGGAGCTGTTTTTT. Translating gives CASKTMGGDGNTGELFF.

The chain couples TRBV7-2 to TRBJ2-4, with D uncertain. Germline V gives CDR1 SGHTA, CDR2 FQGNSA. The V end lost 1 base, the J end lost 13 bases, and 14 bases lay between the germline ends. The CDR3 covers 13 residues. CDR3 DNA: TGTGCCAGCAGCTTAGTTGAAACGGGTATACAGTACTTC. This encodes CASSLVETGIQYF.

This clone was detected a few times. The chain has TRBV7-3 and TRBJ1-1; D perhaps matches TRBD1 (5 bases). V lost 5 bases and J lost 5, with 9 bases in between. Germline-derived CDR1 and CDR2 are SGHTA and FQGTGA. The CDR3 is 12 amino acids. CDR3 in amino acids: CASSVPGTEAFF. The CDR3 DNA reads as TGTGCCAGCAGCGTCCCAGGGACTGAAGCTTTCTTT.

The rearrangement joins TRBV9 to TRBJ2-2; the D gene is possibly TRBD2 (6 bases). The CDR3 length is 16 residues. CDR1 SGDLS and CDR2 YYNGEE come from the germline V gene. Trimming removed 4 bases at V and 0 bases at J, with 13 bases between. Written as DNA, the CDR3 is TGTGCCAGCAGCCCCCTCCAGCGGGCGAACACCGGGGAGCTGTTTTTT. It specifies CASSPLQRANTGELFF. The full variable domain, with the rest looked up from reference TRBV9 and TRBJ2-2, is DSGVTQTPKHLITATGQRVTLRCSPRSGDLSVYWYQQSLDQGLQFLIQYYNGEERAKGNILERFSAQQFPDLHSELNLSSLELGDSALYFCASSPLQRANTGELFFGEGSRLTVL.

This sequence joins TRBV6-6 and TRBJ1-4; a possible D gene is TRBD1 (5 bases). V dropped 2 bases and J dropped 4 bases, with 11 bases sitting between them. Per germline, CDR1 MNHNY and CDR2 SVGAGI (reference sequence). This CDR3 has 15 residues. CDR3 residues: CASSYGQGFNEKLFF. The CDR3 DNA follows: TGTGCCAGCAGTTACGGGCAGGGCTTTAATGAAAAACTGTTTTTT.

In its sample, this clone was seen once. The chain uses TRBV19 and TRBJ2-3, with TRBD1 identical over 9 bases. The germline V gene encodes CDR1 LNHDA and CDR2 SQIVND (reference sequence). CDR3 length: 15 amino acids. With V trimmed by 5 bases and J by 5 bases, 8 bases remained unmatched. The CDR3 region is CASSPTGGRVDTQYF. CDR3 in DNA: TGTGCCAGTAGTCCTACAGGGGGCCGAGTAGATACGCAGTATTTT.

CDR3 sequence: CASSLWRAGNTGELFF. CDR3 coding DNA: TGTGCCAGCAGTTTGTGGCGAGCGGGGAACACCGGGGAGCTGTTTTTT. The chain has TRBV7-3 and TRBJ2-2, with D maybe TRBD2 (6 bases). This CDR3 has 16 amino acids. Germline V CDR1 and CDR2: SGHTA, FQGTGA. Between the trimmed V and J ends, which lost 6 bases and 1 base, there was a span of 15 bases.